Listed here are 10 T cell receptor beta chains from one sample, sequenced in a study of shared clonotypes between healthy human individuals. Only in-frame clones appear in the TCRdb table, and some are missing; sequencing was by immunoSEQ multiplex PCR. The table lists around 2.5 million clones, over 85% of them singletons. The sample consisted of naive CD4+ T cells from PBMCs. Specified subset: CD45RA+ positively selected. The source of these receptors is a man younger than 35 in good health. Some clones in this sample may be carry-over from other donors' samples.

The genes are TRBV18 and TRBJ2-5, with D possibly matching TRBD1 (7 bases). In germline, CDR1 is KGHSH, CDR2 LQKENI. The V and J ends lost 2 bases and 2 bases respectively, with 21 bases between them. This CDR3 comprises 18 residues. CDR3 sequence: CASSPFSGAGGMQETQYF. In nucleotides, the CDR3 is TGTGCCAGCTCACCATTTAGCGGCGCAGGGGGGATGCAAGAGACCCAGTACTTC.

The chain links TRBV7-6 to TRBJ2-7; D gene ambiguous. This CDR3 is built from 13 residues. Trimming cost V 2 bases and J 6 bases, with 11 bases left between them. The germline V gene encodes CDR1 SGHVS and CDR2 FNYEAQ. The CDR3 loop is CASSLQESGEQYF. CDR3 in DNA: TGTGCCAGCAGCTTACAGGAATCGGGCGAGCAGTACTTC.

This clone was observed a few times. The V and J genes are TRBV30 and TRBJ1-1; D gene ambiguous. The CDR3 is made up of 13 amino acids. The V and J ends lost 2 bases and 1 base respectively, with 8 bases between them. The germline CDR1 and CDR2 sequences are GTSNPN and SVGIG (reference sequence). CDR3 protein: CAWSRIRNTEAFF. CDR3 coding DNA: TGTGCCTGGAGTCGCATCAGGAACACTGAAGCTTTCTTT.

The V and J genes are TRBV23-1 and TRBJ2-3; D perhaps matches TRBD2 (5 bases). TRBV23-1 is noted as an ORF with a role that remains uncertain. The CDR3 is 12 amino acids. The V end was cut by 7 bases, the J end by 5 bases, with 10 bases between. As DNA, the CDR3 is TGCGCCAGCACCCACCGGGGAGATACGCAGTATTTT. Translating gives CASTHRGDTQYF.

This sequence joins TRBV7-7 and TRBJ2-1, with a possible D match to TRBD2 (6 bases). The CDR3 has 13 residues. V lost 4 bases, J lost 7 bases, and 11 bases lay in between. Germline assignment: CDR1 SSHAT and CDR2 FNYEAQ (reference sequence). CDR3 sequence: CASSSQSGNEQFF. The DNA for the CDR3 is TGTGCCAGCAGCTCGCAAAGCGGGAATGAGCAGTTCTTC.

The gene calls are TRBV30 and TRBJ2-3; 11 positions match TRBD2. J was trimmed by 7 bases and V by 6 bases; bases with no gene match: 9. The germline CDR1 and CDR2 sequences are GTSNPN and SVGIG (reference sequence). The CDR3 loop spans 14 amino acids. CDR3 region: CACTGLAEEHTQYF. In DNA form, the CDR3 reads TGTGCCTGTACGGGACTAGCGGAAGAACATACGCAGTATTTT.

The chain has TRBV11-3 and TRBJ2-2, with 7 bases identical to TRBD1. Germline V gene sequence: CDR1 SGHNT, CDR2 YENEEA. Trimming cost V 3 bases and J 1 base; bases outside gene matches: 5. There are 16 residues in the CDR3. CDR3 in amino acids: CASSFRGQMNTGELFF. The CDR3 nucleotides are TGTGCCAGCAGCTTCAGGGGACAGATGAACACCGGGGAGCTGTTTTTT.

This chain joins TRBV5-8 and TRBJ1-2, with 7 nucleotides matching TRBD1. V lost 4 bases and J lost 6; bases outside the gene matches: 12. Germline V gene data show CDR1 as SGHTS and CDR2 as YDEGEE. CDR3 size: 15 residues. DNA of the CDR3: TGTGCCAGCAGCCCGACAGGGCGAGGAGGAGATGGCTACACCTTC. Protein product: CASSPTGRGGDGYTF.

This chain joins TRBV2 and TRBJ2-3; D is possibly TRBD1 (6 bases). Trimming cost V 0 bases and J 13 bases, with 8 bases left between them. Germline V gene data show CDR1 as SNHLY and CDR2 as FYNNEI. The length of the CDR3 is 11 residues. The CDR3 sequence: CASSEAGAKYF. The CDR3 coding sequence is TGTGCCAGCAGTGAAGCGGGGGCTAAGTATTTT.

The chain uses TRBV28 and TRBJ1-3; a weak D match, TRBD1 (5 bases). The V end lost 7 bases, the J end lost 2 bases, and 15 bases lay between the germline ends. Germline CDR1 and CDR2: MDHEN and SYDVKM. CDR3 size: 15 residues. CDR3 DNA sequence: TGTGCCAGCATCATGGGGGGAGGGCCTGGAAACACCATATATTTT. Encoded protein: CASIMGGGPGNTIYF.